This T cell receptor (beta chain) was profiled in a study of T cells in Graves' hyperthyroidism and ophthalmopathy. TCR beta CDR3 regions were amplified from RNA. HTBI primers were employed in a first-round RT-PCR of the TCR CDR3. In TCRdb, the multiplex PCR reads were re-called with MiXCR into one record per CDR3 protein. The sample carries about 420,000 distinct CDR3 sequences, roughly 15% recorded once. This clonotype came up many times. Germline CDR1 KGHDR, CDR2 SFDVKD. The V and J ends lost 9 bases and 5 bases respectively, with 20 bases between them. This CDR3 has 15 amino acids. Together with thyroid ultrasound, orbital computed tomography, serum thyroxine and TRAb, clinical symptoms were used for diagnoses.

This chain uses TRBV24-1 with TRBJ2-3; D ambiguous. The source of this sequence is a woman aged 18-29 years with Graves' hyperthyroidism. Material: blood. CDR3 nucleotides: TGTGCCACCTCAACCTTAAGACCCCAAGGAGATACGCAGTATTTT. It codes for CATSTLRPQGDTQYF.